This T cell receptor beta chain was captured by sequencing in a study of blood T cell repertoires in COVID-19. Overall study context: Whether acute or convalescent, the COVID-19 samples came from the United States, Italy and Spain. The analysed material was cDNA or gDNA that came from T cells, B-cell-depleted T cells, or PBMCs.

This clone appeared a single time. Authors' processing steps: Counts of nucleated cells, estimated from reference gene primer amplification, were obtained. Libraries were prepared by immunoSEQ multiplex PCR; TCRdb keeps only in-frame clonotypes and omits some of them. D and trimming were read from the DNA, whereas the V and J calls and clone size are those reported in that table. In the table there are some 83,000 clones, about 84% of which are singletons. This receptor was taken from a man aged 45-60 years with active COVID-19. The sample consisted of peripheral blood.

The DNA of the CDR3 is TGTGCCAGCAGCCTGGACAGGGGAGAGACCCAGTACTTC. Its translation: CASSLDRGETQYF. The chain is built from TRBV5-6 and TRBJ2-5, with 9 bases aligning to TRBD1. The V segment lost 4 bases and the J segment 4 bases; nucleotides outside the gene matches: 2. Per germline, CDR1 SGHDT and CDR2 YYEEEE. This CDR3 region has 13 residues.